This TCR beta chain comes out of a study of blood T cell dynamics during melanoma immunotherapy. Time point: week 3, after first cycle of checkpoint inhibitor. This clone was picked up one time. Trimming removed 6 bases from V and 8 bases from J; junction bases left unmatched: 7. This CDR3 has 13 residues. CDR1 and CDR2 from the germline V gene are MNHEY and SVGAGI. Measured with immunoSEQ multiplex PCR; TCRdb has only the in-frame clones, and not every one. The table records 4,500 or so clones, under 80% of them present only once. V usage is TRBV6-5 and J usage is TRBJ1-2, with TRBD1 identical over 9 bases. The material was blood, obtained from a patient treated with checkpoint blockade. This sequence originates from a human donor with melanoma. The CDR3 region has the DNA TGTGCCAGCAGGGATAGGACAGGGGAGGGCTACACCTTC. Its protein is CASRDRTGEGYTF.